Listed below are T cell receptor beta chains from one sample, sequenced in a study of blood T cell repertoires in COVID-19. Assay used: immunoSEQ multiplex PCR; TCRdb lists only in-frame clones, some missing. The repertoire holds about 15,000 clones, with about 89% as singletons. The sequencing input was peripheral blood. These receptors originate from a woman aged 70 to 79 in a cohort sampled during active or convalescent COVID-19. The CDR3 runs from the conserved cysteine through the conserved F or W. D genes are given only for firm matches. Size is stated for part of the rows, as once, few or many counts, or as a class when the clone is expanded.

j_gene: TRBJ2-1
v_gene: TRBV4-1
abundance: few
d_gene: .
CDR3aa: CASSRQSNSYNEQFF
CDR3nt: TGCGCCAGCAGCCGACAGTCCAACTCCTACAATGAGCAGTTCTTC

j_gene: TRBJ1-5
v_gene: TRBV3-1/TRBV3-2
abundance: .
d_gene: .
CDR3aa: CASSQDAGLSMQLVGNQPQHF
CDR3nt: TGTGCCAGCAGCCAAGACGCCGGGTTGAGTATGCAATTAGTTGGCAATCAGCCCCAGCATTTT

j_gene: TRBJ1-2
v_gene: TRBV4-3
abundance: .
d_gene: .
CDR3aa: CASSLSLTGGGYGYTF
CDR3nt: TGCGCCAGCAGCCTCTCATTAACGGGGGGCGGCTATGGCTACACCTTC

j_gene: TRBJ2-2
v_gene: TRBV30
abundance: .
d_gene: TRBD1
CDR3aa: CAWSTQGANWNTGELFF
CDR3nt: TGTGCCTGGAGTACTCAGGGGGCGAACTGGAACACCGGGGAGCTGTTTTTT

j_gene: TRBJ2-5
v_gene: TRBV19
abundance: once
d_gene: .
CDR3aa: CASSLGVGETQYF
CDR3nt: TGTGCCAGTAGTCTCGGGGTGGGAGAGACCCAGTACTTC

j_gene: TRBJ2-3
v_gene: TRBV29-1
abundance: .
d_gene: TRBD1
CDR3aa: CSVNTGGTDTQYF
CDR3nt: TGCAGCGTTAATACAGGGGGAACAGATACGCAGTATTTT

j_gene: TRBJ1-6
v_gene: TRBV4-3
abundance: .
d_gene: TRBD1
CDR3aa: CASSPDREVSPLHF
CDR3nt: TGCGCCAGCAGTCCGGACAGGGAAGTTTCACCCCTCCACTTT

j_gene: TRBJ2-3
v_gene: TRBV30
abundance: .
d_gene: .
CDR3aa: CAWLSGPTDTQYF
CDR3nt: TGTGCCTGGCTATCAGGGCCCACAGATACGCAGTATTTT

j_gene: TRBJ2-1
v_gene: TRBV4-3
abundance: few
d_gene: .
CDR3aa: CASSQERTVYNEQFF
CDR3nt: TGCGCCAGCAGCCAAGAGCGGACAGTCTACAATGAGCAGTTCTTC

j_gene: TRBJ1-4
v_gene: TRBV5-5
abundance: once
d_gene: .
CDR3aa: CASSLSRARVEKLFF
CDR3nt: TGTGCCAGCAGCTTGAGCAGGGCTCGGGTTGAAAAACTGTTTTTT

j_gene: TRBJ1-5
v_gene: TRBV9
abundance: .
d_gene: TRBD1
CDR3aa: CASSPTVGQGDQPQHF
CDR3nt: TGTGCCAGCAGCCCTACGGTAGGGCAGGGGGACCAGCCCCAGCATTTT

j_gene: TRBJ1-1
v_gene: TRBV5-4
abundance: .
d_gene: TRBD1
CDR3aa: CASSFFRDRNTEAFF
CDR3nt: TGTGCCAGCAGCTTTTTCCGGGACAGAAACACTGAAGCTTTCTTT

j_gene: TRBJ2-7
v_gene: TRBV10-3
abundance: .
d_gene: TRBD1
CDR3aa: CAIGLRQGAYEQYF
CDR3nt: TGTGCCATCGGACTTCGACAGGGGGCTTACGAGCAGTACTTC

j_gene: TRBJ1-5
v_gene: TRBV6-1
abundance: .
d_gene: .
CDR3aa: CASSEAGQHQPQHF
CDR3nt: TGTGCCAGCAGTGAGGCTGGACAGCATCAGCCCCAGCATTTT

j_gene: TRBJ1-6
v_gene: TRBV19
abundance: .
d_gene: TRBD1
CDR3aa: CASRTTGGEAPLHF
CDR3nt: TGTGCCAGTAGGACAACAGGGGGCGAGGCACCCCTCCACTTT

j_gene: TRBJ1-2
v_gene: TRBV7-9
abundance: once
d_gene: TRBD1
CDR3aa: CASSLRQGARGGYTF
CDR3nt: TGTGCCAGCAGCCTACGACAGGGGGCAAGAGGAGGCTACACCTTC

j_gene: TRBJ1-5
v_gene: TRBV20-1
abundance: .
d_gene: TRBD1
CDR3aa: CSASGDSYNQPQHF
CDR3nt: TGCAGTGCTAGTGGGGACAGCTACAATCAGCCCCAGCATTTT

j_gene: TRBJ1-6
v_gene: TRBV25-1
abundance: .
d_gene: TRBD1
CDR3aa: CASIPSTGGSSPLHF
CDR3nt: TGTGCCAGCATCCCTTCGACAGGGGGTTCTTCACCCCTCCACTTT

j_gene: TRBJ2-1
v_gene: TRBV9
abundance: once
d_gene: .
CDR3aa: CASSSGYNEQFF
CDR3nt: TGTGCCAGCAGCTCGGGGTACAATGAGCAGTTCTTC

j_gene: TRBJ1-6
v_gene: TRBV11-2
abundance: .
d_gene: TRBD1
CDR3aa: CASSSGQGSVSPLHF
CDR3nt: TGTGCCAGCAGCTCCGGACAGGGGAGTGTTTCACCCCTCCACTTT

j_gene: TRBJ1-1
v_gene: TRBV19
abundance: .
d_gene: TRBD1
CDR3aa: CASSLSRGETEAFF
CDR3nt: TGTGCCAGTAGTTTAAGCAGGGGGGAAACTGAAGCTTTCTTT